This T cell receptor (beta chain) comes out of a study of T-cell memory formation after mild COVID-19. The wider study: Most TCR clusters belonged to a single donor.

5'RACE with constant-segment primers yielded barcoded, UMI-tagged TCR alpha and TCR beta cDNA libraries. TCRdb re-called the 5' RACE reads with MiXCR, one entry per CDR3 protein. Of 300,000 to 350,000 distinct CDR3 sequences in the sample, roughly 21% are singletons; the top ten hold over 20%. Notes on the study in general: Researchers report contracting CD4+ clones mostly in CM and EM, with CD8+ clones in EMRA. CD4+ bias marked clones expanding day 15 to 37, unlike balanced contracting clones.

This clonotype was seen a few times. Its matching antigen is unknown. The V gene end was trimmed by 5 bases and the J gene end by 1 base; junction bases not matched to a gene: 11. Germline assignment: CDR1 SGHAT and CDR2 FQNNGV. This CDR3 has 18 residues. Sequenced sample: PBMCs or a T cell subset sorted from them (not recorded which). This receptor was identified in a man younger than 30 who had mild COVID-19 (a few samples of this study predate the infection). Cell type and time point are not known. This chain uses TRBV11-2 with TRBJ2-5; the match to TRBD1 covers 12 bases. CDR3 coding DNA: TGTGCCAGCAGCCGAAGTCCCGGGACAGGGGGCGGCCAAGAGACCCAGTACTTC. This translates into CASSRSPGTGGGQETQYF.